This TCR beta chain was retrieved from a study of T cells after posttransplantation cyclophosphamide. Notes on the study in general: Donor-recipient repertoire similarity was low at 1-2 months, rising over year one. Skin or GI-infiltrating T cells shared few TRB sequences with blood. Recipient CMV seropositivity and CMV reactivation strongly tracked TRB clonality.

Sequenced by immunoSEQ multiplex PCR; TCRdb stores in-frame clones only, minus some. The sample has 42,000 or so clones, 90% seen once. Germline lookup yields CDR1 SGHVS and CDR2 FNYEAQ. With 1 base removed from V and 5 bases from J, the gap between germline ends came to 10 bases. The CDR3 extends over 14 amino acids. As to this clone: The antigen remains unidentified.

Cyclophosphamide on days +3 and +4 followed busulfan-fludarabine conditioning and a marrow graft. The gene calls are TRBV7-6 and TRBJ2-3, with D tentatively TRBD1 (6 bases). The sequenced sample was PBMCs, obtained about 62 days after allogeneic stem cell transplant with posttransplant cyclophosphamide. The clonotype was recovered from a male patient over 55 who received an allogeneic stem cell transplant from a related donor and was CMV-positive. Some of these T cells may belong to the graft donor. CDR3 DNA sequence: TGTGCCAGCAGCTTAGAACAGGGTGGAGATACGCAGTATTTT. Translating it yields CASSLEQGGDTQYF.